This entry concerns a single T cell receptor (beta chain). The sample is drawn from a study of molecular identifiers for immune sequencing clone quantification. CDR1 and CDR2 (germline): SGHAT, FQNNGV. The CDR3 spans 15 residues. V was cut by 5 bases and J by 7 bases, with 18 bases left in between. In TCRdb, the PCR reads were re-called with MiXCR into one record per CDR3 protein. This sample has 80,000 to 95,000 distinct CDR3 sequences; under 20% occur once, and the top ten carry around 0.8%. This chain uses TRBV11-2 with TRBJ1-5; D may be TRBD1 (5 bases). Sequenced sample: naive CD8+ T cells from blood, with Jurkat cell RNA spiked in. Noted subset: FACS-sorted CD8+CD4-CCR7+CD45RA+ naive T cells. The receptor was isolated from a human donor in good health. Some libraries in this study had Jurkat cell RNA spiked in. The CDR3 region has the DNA TGTGCCAGCAGCCTGGGGTTGGGGGTCGACCAGCCCCAGCATTTT. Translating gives CASSLGLGVDQPQHF.